Below, 25 T cell receptor beta chains from the same sample are listed, as sequenced in a study of long-term antiretroviral therapy in people with HIV. The run of the v3.0 immunoSEQ assay was at survey level. Produced via immunoSEQ multiplex PCR; TCRdb's table is partial and in-frame only. The sample lists tens of thousands of clones; roughly 80% were seen once. The sample was unsorted PBMCs, taken 0.4 years after starting antiretroviral therapy. The source of these receptors is a man aged 50 or older with HIV.

This clone is medium-sized by share. This chain uses TRBV6-5 with TRBJ1-2, with a tentative D call TRBD1 (6 bases). V dropped 2 bases and J dropped 6 bases, with 16 bases sitting between them. The CDR3 is 15 residues long. Germline CDR1 MNHEY, CDR2 SVGAGI. The DNA of the CDR3 is TGTGCCAGCAGTTACACTAGGACAGCCGGGGATGGCTACACCTTC. Translation gives CASSYTRTAGDGYTF.

This sequence joins TRBV28 and TRBJ2-1; D might be TRBD1 (5 bases). The CDR3 has 18 amino acids. Trimming removed 1 base from V and 5 bases from J, with 21 bases in between. CDR1 is MDHEN, CDR2 SYDVKM, per germline. The CDR3 sequence is CASSLSLWVQGDDNEQFF. The CDR3 nucleotides read TGTGCCAGCAGTTTATCCCTCTGGGTTCAGGGTGATGACAATGAGCAGTTCTTC.

This clone came up once. The chain has TRBV4-2 and TRBJ2-3; no clear D gene. Germline CDR1 reads LGHNA; CDR2 reads YNFKEQ. Deletions cut 5 bases from V and 3 bases from J, with 6 bases between. This CDR3 has 12 amino acids. The CDR3 bases are TGTGCCAGCAGCTTTTTAACAGATACGCAGTATTTT. Translated, it gives CASSFLTDTQYF.

V usage is TRBV28 and J usage is TRBJ2-3; 10 bases line up with TRBD2. The V and J ends lost 7 bases and 1 base, in that order; junction bases with no gene match: 8. The V gene's germline CDR1 is MDHEN and CDR2 SYDVKM. CDR3 length equals 16 residues. This CDR3 reads CASKWETSGGTDTQYF. The CDR3 DNA follows: TGTGCCAGCAAGTGGGAAACTAGCGGGGGCACAGATACGCAGTATTTT.

CDR3 nucleotide sequence: TGTGCCAGCAGCACATACTTTCATGACCAAGAGACCCAGTACTTC. Its translation is CASSTYFHDQETQYF. The V call is TRBV5-6, the J call TRBJ2-5; D gene unclear. V shed 4 bases and J shed 0 bases, with 13 bases lying between them. From germline, CDR1 is SGHDT and CDR2 YYEEEE. CDR3 length: 15 residues.

This chain uses TRBV5-1 with TRBJ2-2; D unclear. This CDR3 is built from 16 residues. The germline V gene encodes CDR1 SGHRS and CDR2 YFSETQ. Trimming cost V 4 bases and J 0 bases, with 13 bases left between them. CDR3 coding DNA: TGCGCCAGCAGCCACGGTTCAGCTACGAACACCGGGGAGCTGTTTTTT. Translated, it gives CASSHGSATNTGELFF.

CDR3 sequence: CASSLSAPGQGARETQYF. The CDR3 DNA reads as TGTGCCAGCAGCTTATCTGCACCGGGACAGGGGGCTAGGGAGACCCAGTACTTC. J is TRBJ2-5 and V is TRBV7-2, with TRBD1 matching over 12 bases. The CDR3 consists of 18 residues. From germline, CDR1 is SGHTA and CDR2 FQGNSA. The V gene end was trimmed by 2 bases and the J gene end by 5 bases; junction bases not matched to a gene: 12.

The sample holds a few counts of this clone. This chain connects TRBV6-6 to TRBJ1-2; 8 nucleotides agree with TRBD1. V was pared by 5 bases and J by 2 bases, with 1 base of the junction left unmatched. The CDR3 extends over 13 amino acids. Looked up from germline, CDR1 is MNHNY and CDR2 is SVGAGI (reference sequence). CDR3 sequence: CASSRDRNYGYTF. DNA of the CDR3: TGTGCCAGCAGTAGGGACAGGAACTATGGCTACACCTTC.

This clone came up a few times. The chain uses TRBV19 and TRBJ1-1; D is unresolved. CDR1 is LNHDA and CDR2 is SQIVND in the germline V gene (reference sequence). V shed 6 bases and J shed 10 bases, with 12 bases lying between them. The CDR3 totals 11 residues. The CDR3 reads CASSSMKRAFF. CDR3 nucleotide sequence: TGTGCCAGTAGCTCCATGAAGCGAGCTTTCTTT.

This sequence joins TRBV10-3 and TRBJ2-3; D gene ambiguous. The germline CDR1 and CDR2 sequences are ENHRY and SYGVKD. The CDR3 is 16 amino acids. Trimming shortened V by 0 bases and J by 3 bases, and 13 bases separated the two germline ends. CDR3 residues: CAISESKVQKTDTQYF. The CDR3 DNA is TGTGCCATCAGTGAGTCGAAAGTCCAAAAAACAGATACGCAGTATTTT.

The chain has TRBV30 and TRBJ2-1; TRBD1 might be the D (5 bases). V lost 1 base and J 7 bases, leaving 5 bases between the germline ends. This CDR3 comprises 11 residues. CDR1 and CDR2 (germline): GTSNPN, SVGIG (reference sequence). The DNA of the CDR3 is TGTGCCTGGAGTGCAGGGAATGAGCAGTTCTTC. This sequence encodes CAWSAGNEQFF. Based on the CDR3 plus reference TRBV30 and TRBJ2-1, the full variable domain is SQTIHQWPATLVQPVGSPLSLECTVEGTSNPNLYWYRQAAGRGLQLLFYSVGIGQISSEVPQNLSASRPQDRQFILSSKKLLLSDSGFYLCAWSAGNEQFFGPGTRLTVL.

The chain carries TRBV18 and TRBJ2-7; D remains ambiguous. Germline CDR1 and CDR2: KGHSH and LQKENI. The CDR3 contains 11 residues. V lost 4 bases to trimming and J lost 7 bases, with 8 bases between them. The CDR3 DNA reads TGTGCCAGCTCACAGGGATATGAGCAGTACTTC. It encodes CASSQGYEQYF.

The chain couples TRBV2 to TRBJ1-3; 7 positions match TRBD1. V shed 3 bases, J shed 3 bases, and the junction held 8 bases outside the gene matches. The CDR3 totals 16 residues. Germline V gene sequence: CDR1 SNHLY, CDR2 FYNNEI. CDR3 protein: CASSDPGGSRGNTIYF. CDR3 DNA sequence: TGTGCCAGCAGTGATCCAGGGGGATCGCGTGGAAACACCATATATTTT.

This chain links TRBV7-3 with TRBJ1-1; maybe TRBD1 (5 bases). Per the germline V gene, CDR1 is SGHTA and CDR2 is FQGTGA. V was clipped by 2 bases and J by 4 bases, with 8 bases between them. This CDR3 region has 13 residues. The CDR3 region has the DNA TGTGCCAGCAGCTTATTGGGGGGCACTGAAGCTTTCTTT. It is translated as CASSLLGGTEAFF.

The chain employs TRBV11-2 and TRBJ1-1, with 7 bases fitting TRBD1. This CDR3 spans 13 amino acids. Losses at the gene ends were 6 bases for V and 3 bases for J; bases not matched to a gene: 4. CDR1 is SGHAT and CDR2 is FQNNGV in the germline V gene. CDR3 amino acids: CASRSRGDTEAFF. The CDR3 DNA is TGTGCCAGCAGGAGCAGGGGGGACACTGAAGCTTTCTTT. Full variable domain (missing parts from reference TRBV11-2 and TRBJ1-1): EAGVAQSPRYKIIEKRQSVAFWCNPISGHATLYWYQQILGQGPKLLIQFQNNGVVDDSQLPKDRFSAERLKGVDSTLKIQPAKLEDSAVYLCASRSRGDTEAFFGQGTRLTVV.

This clone occurred a few times. The chain employs TRBV2 and TRBJ1-1, with a tentative D call TRBD1 (5 bases). The CDR3 is 11 amino acids. Germline V gene lookup returns CDR1 SNHLY and CDR2 FYNNEI. Deletions cut 8 bases from V and 5 bases from J, with 9 bases between. In nucleotides, the CDR3 is TGTGCCAGCGGGGGATTTACTGAAGCTTTCTTT. This sequence encodes CASGGFTEAFF.

This rearrangement joins TRBV5-4 to TRBJ1-2; weak D call: TRBD1 (5 bases). Trimming stripped 2 bases from V and 4 bases from J, with 12 bases between. This CDR3 spans 14 amino acids. CDR1 is SGHNT and CDR2 is YYREEE in the germline V gene (reference sequence). Here the CDR3 DNA reads TGTGCCAGCAGCTTAGGACATCCCCTCTATGGCTACACCTTC. Translated, it gives CASSLGHPLYGYTF.

This chain joins TRBV30 and TRBJ2-2; TRBD1 or TRBD2 may be the D gene (5 bases each). The germline gives CDR1 GTSNPN, CDR2 SVGIG (reference sequence). The germline V and J ends were trimmed by 7 bases and 7 bases, with 13 bases remaining between them. CDR3 length: 12 amino acids. CDR3 coding DNA: TGTGCCTTTGAAGAGGGGTTCGGGGAGCTGTTTTTT. This sequence encodes CAFEEGFGELFF.

This sequence joins TRBV7-6 and TRBJ1-1; the D is unclear. The CDR3 is 13 amino acids. Germline CDR1 and CDR2: SGHVS and FNYEAQ. V was shortened by 3 bases and J by 3 bases, with 8 bases between the two germline ends. This CDR3 is CASSLEDDTEAFF. The CDR3 nucleotides are TGTGCCAGCAGCTTGGAAGACGACACTGAAGCTTTCTTT.

CDR3 sequence: CASSPADRVSTEAFF. The CDR3 nucleotides are TGTGCCAGCTCCCCGGCCGACAGGGTAAGCACTGAAGCTTTCTTT. The chain combines TRBV18 with TRBJ1-1, with 7 bases matching TRBD1. The V gene's germline CDR1 is KGHSH and CDR2 LQKENI. The ends lost 6 bases at V and 4 bases at J; junction bases unmatched: 11. The CDR3 spans 15 residues.

J is TRBJ2-1 and V is TRBV20-1; perhaps TRBD1 as D (6 bases). The CDR3 is 10 amino acids. V was cut by 6 bases and J by 6 bases, with 6 bases left in between. Germline assignment: CDR1 DFQATT and CDR2 SNEGSKA (reference sequence). In DNA form, the CDR3 reads TGCAGTGCGGGGGCCAATGAGCAGTTCTTC. Encoded protein: CSAGANEQFF.

V usage is TRBV27 and J usage is TRBJ1-2, with D possibly TRBD1 on 6 matching bases. V lost 4 bases and J 4 bases, leaving 16 bases between the germline ends. Germline loops: CDR1 MNHEY, CDR2 SMNVEV (reference sequence). The CDR3 has 15 residues. CDR3 nucleotide sequence: TGTGCCAGCAGTTCGGGGGGGCAGTGGGGCTATGGCTACACCTTC. This gives the protein CASSSGGQWGYGYTF.

The rearrangement uses TRBV27 and TRBJ2-1, with D unresolved. This CDR3 is built from 12 residues. With 4 bases removed from V and 3 bases from J, the gap between germline ends came to 4 bases. Germline loops: CDR1 MNHEY, CDR2 SMNVEV (reference sequence). CDR3 in DNA: TGTGCCAGCAGTTCCCTCTACAATGAGCAGTTCTTC. It specifies CASSSLYNEQFF.

The chain joins TRBV7-3 to TRBJ2-1; D unclear. The germline V gene has CDR1 SGHTA and CDR2 FQGTGA. V gave up 1 base and J gave up 5 bases, with 12 bases separating them. This CDR3 has 15 amino acids. CDR3 in amino acids: CASSLMGLEHNEQFF. Here the CDR3 DNA reads TGTGCCAGCAGCTTAATGGGGTTGGAACACAATGAGCAGTTCTTC.

The chain employs TRBV2 and TRBJ2-1; no reliable D call. Germline CDR1 is SNHLY and CDR2 is FYNNEI. The CDR3 is 13 residues long. With 5 bases removed from V and 7 bases from J, the gap between germline ends came to 12 bases. DNA of the CDR3: TGTGCCAGCAGTAGGGCCTTCAGTAATGAGCAGTTCTTC. It translates to CASSRAFSNEQFF.